This TCR beta chain is from a study of CD8+ T cells in alopecia areata. Study observations and caveats: Affected scalp, especially in alopecia totalis/universalis, had a higher clonality than normal scalp did. There were many expanded lesional clones persisting in scalp and blood during tofacitinib. Unlike in mice, where it was clearer, TCR sharing across patients was less clear, possibly HLA-related.

The sample holds a few counts of this clone. The antigen is not known. Other DNA sequences in this sample translate to the same CDR3. Treatment here: oral pan-JAK inhibitor, 5-10 mg twice daily. It was from PBMCs that CD4+ and CD8+ T cells were sorted. The authors extracted RNA and reverse transcribed it into cDNA as the sequencing template. This table comes from immunoSEQ multiplex PCR, and its TCRdb copy is limited to in-frame clones, with some not included. The repertoire holds 150,000 to 250,000 clones, with 60% as singletons. The sample consisted of CD4+ T cells sorted from blood, taken at week 4, from a patient treated with tofacitinib. The TCR was taken from a human donor with alopecia areata.

CDR3 amino acids: CSVAPGQRAFF. As DNA, the CDR3 is TGCAGCGTGGCGCCGGGGCAGAGAGCTTTCTTT. The chain employs TRBV29-1 and TRBJ1-1, with D tentatively TRBD1 (5 bases). Germline V gene sequence: CDR1 SQVTM, CDR2 ANQGSEA. The V end lost 6 bases, the J end lost 10 bases, and 15 bases lay between the germline ends. This CDR3 comprises 11 residues.